The rows below give T cell receptor beta chains drawn from one sample of a study of shared clonotypes between healthy human individuals. Clones were sequenced by immunoSEQ multiplex PCR, and TCRdb holds only the in-frame ones, with some missing. The sample lists about 2.1 million clones, 85% to 95% occurring once. Sequenced material: naive CD8+ T cells from PBMCs. These receptors were taken from a man between 18 and 35 years old in good health. Some clones in this sample may be carry-over from other donors' samples. Both conserved end residues are part of each CDR3. The order of the fields is CDR3 DNA, CDR3 protein, J gene, clone size, V gene, D gene. D genes are given only for firm matches. For some rows the clone size is stated as once, few or many, or as a class when expanded; others skip it.

TGTGCCAGTCCGGGACAGGGAGACACCGGGGAGCTGTTTTTT CASPGQGDTGELFF TRBJ2-2 . TRBV6-5 TRBD1
TGTGCCAGCAGCGCCCGACTAATCACAGATACGCAGTATTTT CASSARLITDTQYF TRBJ2-3 . TRBV9 .
TGTGCCAGTAGTTTCACTAGCGGGAGATTGGAGACCCAGTACTTC CASSFTSGRLETQYF TRBJ2-5 . TRBV19 TRBD2
TGTGCCAGCAGCCCCCCCGGAGCTCCGCACTACGAGCAGTACTTC CASSPPGAPHYEQYF TRBJ2-7 . TRBV9 .
TGTGCCAGCAGCCTCGGGGGTGGCACTGAAGCTTTCTTT CASSLGGGTEAFF TRBJ1-1 . TRBV9 .
TGTGCCAGCAGTGATGTGGGCTTCAATGAGCAGTTCTTC CASSDVGFNEQFF TRBJ2-1 . TRBV6-1 .
TGTGCCAGCAGTTTTCTAAACAGGGGGGATACGCAGTATTTT CASSFLNRGDTQYF TRBJ2-3 . TRBV27 TRBD1
TGTGCCAGCAGCCTCGGCTTGGACAGTTATACAGATACGCAGTATTTT CASSLGLDSYTDTQYF TRBJ2-3 . TRBV7-9 .
TGTGCCAGCAGCCCTCCTGGCGAGGGGCGCCGGGGAGAGACCCAGTACTTC CASSPPGEGRRGETQYF TRBJ2-5 . TRBV11-2 .
TGTGCCAGCAGCCTTCTGGAGTCCCTTGGGACTGAAGCTTTCTTT CASSLLESLGTEAFF TRBJ1-1 few TRBV28 .
TGTGCCAGCAGCCCTCTTAGGAGACTACCCTCTGGGGCCAACGTCCTGACTTTC CASSPLRRLPSGANVLTF TRBJ2-6 . TRBV7-3 .
TGTGCCAGCAGCTGGACAGGGTTGGGGAACACCATATATTTT CASSWTGLGNTIYF TRBJ1-3 . TRBV6-6 TRBD1
TGTGCCAGCAGTCACGGAAGGGTCAGGAACGAGCAGTACTTC CASSHGRVRNEQYF TRBJ2-7 . TRBV27 .
TGCAGCGTTTACGGCGCGAGTGGCTACAATGAGCAGTTCTTC CSVYGASGYNEQFF TRBJ2-1 . TRBV29-1 .
TGTGCCAGCGGGGCCACGGGGTTGGAGCAGTACTTC CASGATGLEQYF TRBJ2-5 . TRBV25-1 .
TGTGCCAGCTCACCCGGACAGACCTACGAGCAGTACTTC CASSPGQTYEQYF TRBJ2-7 . TRBV18 .
TGTGCCAGCAGCGTCAGAACCGGGACACGACAGCCTAACACCGGGGAGCTGTTTTTT CASSVRTGTRQPNTGELFF TRBJ2-2 . TRBV9 .
TGTGCCAGCAGTTCAACTCGACAGGGGGAGGCTTTCTTT CASSSTRQGEAFF TRBJ1-1 . TRBV28 TRBD1
TGTGCCAGCAGCCGTACAGGGAGCTCCTACGAGCAGTACTTC CASSRTGSSYEQYF TRBJ2-7 . TRBV28 .
TGTGCCAGCAGCTGGGGACGGGTGAACACTGAAGCTTTCTTT CASSWGRVNTEAFF TRBJ1-1 . TRBV5-6 .
TGTGCCAGCAGTGCACTAGCGGGAGTTGCCTACGAGCAGTACTTC CASSALAGVAYEQYF TRBJ2-7 . TRBV2 TRBD2
TGTGCCAGCAGTGAAAATCCGATCACCGCAGATACGCAGTATTTT CASSENPITADTQYF TRBJ2-3 . TRBV2 .
TGTGCCAGCAGCCAACAAGACAATGAGCAGTTCTTC CASSQQDNEQFF TRBJ2-1 . TRBV7-6 .
TGCGCCAGCAGCCATACGACAGGGGTTTTGTCGAACACTGAAGCTTTCTTT CASSHTTGVLSNTEAFF TRBJ1-1 . TRBV4-1 TRBD1